This T cell receptor (beta chain) was captured in a study of CD8+CD57+ T cells in acquired aplastic anemia. At the level of the study: 3 to 4 ug was the average amount of DNA from sorted CD4+ and CD8+ cells.

Patients included in sequencing had previously demonstrated CD8+CD57+ cell expansion by flow cytometry. Prior therapy had not been administered to any patient at the time of blood sampling. Findings of the study overall: Patients shared twenty-nine CD8+ CDR3 sequences with controls. Researchers reported that CD8+ Simpson's diversity was not significantly different in patients versus controls.

Regarding this clonotype: As yet, its antigen is unknown.

CDR3 and TCR beta VDJ profiling relied on genomic DNA as the template. TCRdb ran MiXCR on the reads and lists one entry per CDR3 protein. The sample shows approximately 200,000 distinct CDR3 sequences, almost 50% of them seen only once. The receptor comes from a human donor with aplastic anemia. Sequenced material: sorted CD4+, CD8+, or CD8+CD57+ T cells (not recorded which) from PBMCs.

The CDR3 DNA reads TGTGCCATCGGGGGGGCGCGGGGCGACGAGCAGTACTTC. Encoded protein: CAIGGARGDEQYF. The chain links TRBV10-3 to TRBJ2-7; a possible D gene is TRBD2 (7 bases). V lost 8 bases to trimming and J lost 5 bases, with 16 bases between them. The CDR3 has 13 amino acids. Germline CDR1 and CDR2: ENHRY and SYGVKD.